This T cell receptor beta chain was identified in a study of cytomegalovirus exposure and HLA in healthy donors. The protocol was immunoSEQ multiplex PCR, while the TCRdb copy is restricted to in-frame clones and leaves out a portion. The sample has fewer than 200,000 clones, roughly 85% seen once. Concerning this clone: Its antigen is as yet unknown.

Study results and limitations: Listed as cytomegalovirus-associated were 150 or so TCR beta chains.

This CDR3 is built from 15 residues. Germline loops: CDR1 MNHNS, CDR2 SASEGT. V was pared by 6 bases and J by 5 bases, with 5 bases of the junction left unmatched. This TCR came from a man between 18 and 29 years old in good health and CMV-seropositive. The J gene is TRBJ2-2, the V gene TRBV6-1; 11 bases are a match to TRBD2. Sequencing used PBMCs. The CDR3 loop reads CASSLSGGATGELFF. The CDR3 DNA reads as TGTGCCAGCAGCCTTAGCGGGGGGGCAACCGGGGAGCTGTTTTTT.